Here is one TCR beta chain with its context. Its antigen is unknown. Clones were sequenced by immunoSEQ multiplex PCR, and TCRdb holds only the in-frame ones, with some missing. In the table there are over 100,000 clones, 85% to 90% of which are singletons. The sample belongs to a study of cytomegalovirus exposure and HLA in healthy donors. Across the study: A later analysis reported the roughly 130 validation repertoires used the same platform as the roughly 700 first-cohort repertoires. Study results and caveats: It was about 150 TCR beta chains that were listed as cytomegalovirus-associated. Rare TCR sequences predominated, though certain public TCRs were found in many donors.

While the first cohort had 700 or so subjects, the donors belonged to the separate validation cohort of 100 to 150 subjects. This CDR3 comprises 15 residues. V lost 4 bases to trimming and J lost 4 bases, with 11 bases between them. The germline gives CDR1 MNHEY, CDR2 SMNVEV (reference sequence). The sample taken for sequencing was PBMCs. The chain uses TRBV27 and TRBJ2-6; TRBD1 is a possible D gene (6 bases). This clonotype originated in a young woman in good health and CMV-seronegative. The CDR3 protein is CASSSQGSGANVLTF. The CDR3 DNA is TGTGCCAGCAGTTCACAGGGATCCGGGGCCAACGTCCTGACTTTC.